This T cell receptor beta chain appears in the sequencing data of a study of immune heterogeneity within non-small cell lung tumors (dated 2018 in TCRdb). With respect to the entire study: By histology, the tumors included around 11 non-squamous carcinomas, several squamous cell carcinomas and 1 tumor not otherwise specified. Neoantigen binding to each patient's HLA alleles was predicted with netMHCpan-3.0 for mutant peptides of 8 to 11 amino acids. To examine intratumoral immune heterogeneity, the study used whole-exome sequencing, RNA-seq and TCR beta repertoire sequencing on multiple spatially distinct regions of each NSCLC tumor. TCR repertoire analysis included under 65 tumor loci from about 15 patients, whereas transcriptome data included only 40 to 50 loci from roughly twelve patients. Broader findings and caveats from the paper: Within a patient, the same dominant CDR3B clonotypes appeared at multiple loci, but different tumor locations also contained unique high-frequency clones. For the most part, high-frequency TCR beta clonotypes differed from one individual patient to another. Local T-cell repertoire clonality showed a statistically significant but moderate positive correlation with local tumor mutational burden (R approximately 0.34).

V sheds 3 bases and J sheds 0 bases, leaving 12 bases between their ends. The germline V gene gives CDR1 as MDHEN and CDR2 as SYDVKM. The CDR3 holds 16 amino acids from the cysteine to the phenylalanine. Solely the CDR3 DNA is kept, with 48 bases framed from the first base. Genomic DNA extracted from bulk tumor tissue served as TCR template, with approximately 590 ng gDNA amplified per sample. Multiple biopsies per primary tumor were taken during surgery, spaced as far apart as possible within the tumor mass. The study cohort was described as untreated and was composed of newly diagnosed NSCLC cases undergoing curative surgery. The samples came from about 16 patients with newly diagnosed non-small cell lung cancer who were having surgery intended to be curative. A couple of independent pathologists reviewed the resected tumor masses. Only high-quality DNA and RNA samples were carried forward to sequencing.

A multiplex PCR system amplified the TCR beta CDR3 region, with a first 10-cycle round using 32 V-gene forward and 13 J-gene reverse primers. The first PCR round used a QIAGEN Multiplex PCR Kit, and the primer sequences were filed in Chinese patent CN105087789A. Illumina universal primers were attached in a second round of PCR run with the Phusion High-Fidelity PCR Kit. Sequencing of the TCR libraries was done on the Illumina HiSeq X Ten platform in paired-end mode with a 151 bp read length. The paper's data handling went like this. Cutadapt was used to discard reads without multiplex PCR primers, PEAR merged the read pairs, and MiXCR with default settings called the CDR3 regions. Shannon entropy measured repertoire diversity, while clonality was calculated as one minus the Shannon entropy divided by the ln of the count of productive unique sequences. Clonotypes at a frequency of at least 0.5% were defined as dominant or high-frequency T-cell clones. In TCRdb, the public reads were trimmed at Q25 with fastp and aligned with MiXCR, with productive beta chains retained. Rows with a matching CDR3 protein are joined into one entry that keeps the most common DNA and genes. Here the V and J calls rest on TCRdb's processing, not on the authors' analysis. The sample records about 2,800 distinct CDR3 sequences, 14% to 15% of which are singletons. The biggest ten clones account for more than 20% of the sample.

Taking its sample share into account, this clonotype is medium-sized (0.01 to 0.1%). There is no known antigen for this receptor. Per-base quality was not reported, and no clone a single base away is much larger than it. The V and J segments used are TRBV28 and TRBJ2-1; the D gene could be TRBD1 or TRBD2, each one agreeing over 5 bases. The source of this sequence is a female donor with non-small cell lung cancer. Sequencing was done on a sample of lung tumor tissue. This receptor carries the CDR3 CASSLSGTSSYNEQFF. The sequenced DNA: TGTGCCAGCAGTTTGTCCGGGACCAGCTCCTACAATGAGCAGTTCTTC.